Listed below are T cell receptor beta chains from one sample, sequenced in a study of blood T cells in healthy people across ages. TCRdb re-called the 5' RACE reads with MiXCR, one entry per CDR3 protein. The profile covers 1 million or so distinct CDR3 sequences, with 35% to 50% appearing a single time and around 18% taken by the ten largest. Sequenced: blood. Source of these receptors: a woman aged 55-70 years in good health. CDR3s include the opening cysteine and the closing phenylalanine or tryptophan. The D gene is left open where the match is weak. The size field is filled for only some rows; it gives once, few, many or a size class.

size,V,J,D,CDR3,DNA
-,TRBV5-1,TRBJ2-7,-,CASSPDGRLTKYF,TGCGCCAGCAGCCCCGACGGGCGCCTAACTAAGTACTTC
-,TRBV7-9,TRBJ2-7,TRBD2,CASSTLSGSNYEQYF,TGTGCCAGCAGCACCCTCAGCGGGAGTAACTACGAGCAGTACTTC
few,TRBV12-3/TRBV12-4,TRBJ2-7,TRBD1,CASSPYYRGFFHEQYF,TGTGCCAGCAGTCCTTACTACAGGGGGTTCTTCCACGAGCAGTACTTC
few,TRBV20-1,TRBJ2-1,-,CSAPGSSYNEQFF,TGCAGTGCTCCCGGTAGCTCCTACAATGAGCAGTTCTTC
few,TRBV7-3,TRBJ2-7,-,CASSLIPGPTNEQYF,TGTGCCAGCAGCTTAATCCCGGGACCTACGAACGAGCAGTACTTC
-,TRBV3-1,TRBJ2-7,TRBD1,CASSQVVRGRNEQYF,TGTGCCAGCAGCCAAGTCGTGAGGGGGCGGAACGAGCAGTACTTC
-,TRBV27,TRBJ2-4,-,CASSRVGNIQYF,TGTGCCAGCAGTAGGGTGGGGAACATTCAGTACTTC
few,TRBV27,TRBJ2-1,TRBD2,CASSGWPSGSYNEQFF,TGTGCCAGCAGTGGGTGGCCTAGCGGGAGTTACAATGAGCAGTTCTTC
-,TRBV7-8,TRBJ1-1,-,CASSLVFGNTEAFF,TGTGCCAGCAGCTTAGTATTTGGGAACACTGAAGCTTTCTTT
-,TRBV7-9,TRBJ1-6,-,CAIGASNNSPLHF,TGTGCCATTGGGGCTTCCAATAATTCACCCCTCCACTTT
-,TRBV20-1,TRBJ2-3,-,CSAGPRRTSTDTQYF,TGCAGTGCTGGTCCCCGCCGGACTAGCACAGATACGCAGTATTTT
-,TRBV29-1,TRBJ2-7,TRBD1,CSVLTQTGSSYEQYF,TGCAGCGTTTTAACTCAGACAGGGAGCTCCTACGAGCAGTACTTC
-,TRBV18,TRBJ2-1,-,CAGSPPSSVGDQFF,TGTGCCGGCTCACCCCCCAGTAGCGTGGGTGATCAGTTCTTC
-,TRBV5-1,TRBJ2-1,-,CASSRDNNEQFF,TGCGCCAGCAGCCGGGACAACAATGAGCAGTTCTTC
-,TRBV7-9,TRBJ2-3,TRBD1,CASNPGQITDTQYF,TGTGCCAGCAACCCGGGACAGATCACAGATACGCAGTATTTT
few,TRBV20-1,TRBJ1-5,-,CSARDNDHKYQPQHF,TGCAGTGCTAGAGATAATGACCACAAGTATCAGCCCCAGCATTTT
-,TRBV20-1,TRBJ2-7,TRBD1,CSASRDRGYEQYF,TGCAGTGCTAGCCGGGACAGGGGCTACGAGCAGTACTTC
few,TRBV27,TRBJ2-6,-,CASSFQIRQGSGANVLTF,TGTGCCAGCAGTTTCCAAATTCGTCAGGGGTCTGGGGCCAACGTCCTGACTTTC
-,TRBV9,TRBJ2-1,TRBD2,CASSVGKRGSYNEQFF,TGTGCCAGCAGCGTAGGAAAGCGGGGCTCCTACAATGAGCAGTTCTTC
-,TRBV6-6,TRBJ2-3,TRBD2,CASSQREGPTDTQYF,TGTGCCAGTTCCCAGCGGGAGGGCCCAACAGATACGCAGTATTTT